What follows are 27 T cell receptor beta chains derived from one specimen sequenced in a study of ipilimumab plus nivolumab after autologous stem cell transplantation. Sequencing was performed with immunoSEQ multiplex PCR; in TCRdb, only in-frame clones are kept and a portion is missing. The sample has roughly 86,000 clones, more than 80% seen once. Sequences were derived from PBMCs, sampled in a trial of ipilimumab plus nivolumab as post-transplant consolidation. The receptors were gathered from a male donor with diffuse large B-cell lymphoma.

This chain connects TRBV7-7 to TRBJ2-7, with TRBD2 matching over 7 bases. From germline, CDR1 is SSHAT and CDR2 FNYEAQ (reference sequence). With 1 base clipped from V and 3 bases from J, the junction kept 0 bases outside the gene matches. This CDR3 has 13 residues. DNA for the CDR3: TGTGCCAGCAGCTTAGGGGAGGGCTACGAGCAGTACTTC. As protein: CASSLGEGYEQYF.

V usage is TRBV11-2 and J usage is TRBJ1-2; D gene unclear. Trimming cost V 0 bases and J 0 bases, with 11 bases left between them. CDR3 size: 16 residues. Germline V gene data show CDR1 as SGHAT and CDR2 as FQNNGV. The CDR3, as DNA: TGTGCCAGCAGCTTAGATTGGAGTCGGACTAACTATGGCTACACCTTC. This codes for CASSLDWSRTNYGYTF. Full variable domain (remainder filled in from reference TRBV11-2 and TRBJ1-2): EAGVAQSPRYKIIEKRQSVAFWCNPISGHATLYWYQQILGQGPKLLIQFQNNGVVDDSQLPKDRFSAERLKGVDSTLKIQPAKLEDSAVYLCASSLDWSRTNYGYTFGSGTRLTVV.

The rearrangement uses TRBV5-1 and TRBJ2-7; the D call may be TRBD1 or TRBD2 (5 bases each). Per germline, CDR1 SGHRS and CDR2 YFSETQ. The CDR3 extends over 14 amino acids. V was cut by 0 bases and J by 1 base, with 8 bases left in between. In nucleotides, the CDR3 is TGCGCCAGCAGCTTGGTGAGGGGATCCTACGAGCAGTACTTC. It translates to CASSLVRGSYEQYF.

This clone was seen at least ten times. V is TRBV10-3 and J is TRBJ1-1; 10 bases line up with TRBD1. V lost 2 bases and J lost 8; bases outside the gene matches: 5. Germline V gives CDR1 ENHRY, CDR2 SYGVKD. CDR3 size: 14 residues. The CDR3 region is CAISEPGTGDEAFF. CDR3 bases: TGTGCCATCAGTGAGCCCGGGACAGGGGACGAAGCTTTCTTT.

This sequence joins TRBV29-1 and TRBJ2-7, with 12 bases aligning to TRBD1. This CDR3 is 14 amino acids long. Germline CDR1 SQVTM, CDR2 ANQGSEA. V gave up 4 bases and J gave up 7 bases; unmatched junction bases: 8. The DNA for the CDR3 is TGCAGCGTTGGCTGGGGACAGGGGGCGGGGGAGCAGTACTTC. Its translation: CSVGWGQGAGEQYF.

The count of this clone is one. The genes are TRBV29-1 and TRBJ2-7, with 9 bases aligning to TRBD1. Germline V gene data show CDR1 as SQVTM and CDR2 as ANQGSEA. Trimming at V came to 4 bases and at J to 5 bases, leaving 15 bases not matched to a gene. This CDR3 comprises 16 residues. CDR3 DNA sequence: TGCAGCGTTGTGGGGGGACCGGGACAGGGTGTCCACGAGCAGTACTTC. This codes for CSVVGGPGQGVHEQYF.

This clone showed up just a few times. The same CDR3 arises from other DNA sequences in this sample as well. The chain employs TRBV27 and TRBJ1-2, with D perhaps TRBD1 (5 bases). This CDR3 spans 14 amino acids. V lost 3 bases and J 2 bases, leaving 10 bases between the germline ends. Germline V gives CDR1 MNHEY, CDR2 SMNVEV (reference sequence). Written as DNA, the CDR3 is TGTGCCAGCAGTTTGTCCAGGGTAAACTATGGCTACACCTTC. Protein: CASSLSRVNYGYTF.

For this clone: The same CDR3 arises from other DNA sequences in this sample as well. The rearrangement uses TRBV15 and TRBJ2-7; D not certain. Looked up from germline, CDR1 is LNHNV and CDR2 is YYDKDF (reference sequence). There are 13 residues in the CDR3. V lost 0 bases, J lost 2 bases, and 5 bases lay in between. The CDR3 spells CATSRDLAYEQYF. CDR3 coding DNA: TGTGCCACCAGCAGAGATTTAGCCTACGAGCAGTACTTC.

V is TRBV5-4 and J is TRBJ2-1; 9 bases agree with TRBD2. There are 15 residues in the CDR3. Germline-derived CDR1 and CDR2 are SGHNT and YYREEE (reference sequence). V lost 0 bases to trimming and J lost 7 bases; unmatched junction nucleotides: 5. The CDR3 DNA sequence: TGTGCCAGCAGCTTGGTTGGCGGGGGGGTGAATGAGCAGTTCTTC. This gives the protein CASSLVGGGVNEQFF.

The chain links TRBV6-6 to TRBJ1-1; a possible D gene is TRBD1 (5 bases). Looked up from germline, CDR1 is MNHNY and CDR2 is SVGAGI (reference sequence). The CDR3 runs 14 residues. V was cut by 6 bases and J by 1 base, with 12 bases left in between. CDR3 nucleotide sequence: TGTGCCAGCAGGGCCAGGGACCCGAACACTGAAGCTTTCTTT. Translated: CASRARDPNTEAFF.

The genes are TRBV5-4 and TRBJ1-3, with 7 bases aligning to TRBD1. The V segment lost 2 bases and the J segment 2 bases; nucleotides outside the gene matches: 4. The CDR3 has 15 amino acids. Germline V gene data show CDR1 as SGHNT and CDR2 as YYREEE (reference sequence). The chain's CDR3 is CASSLNRGPGNTIYF. DNA of the CDR3: TGTGCCAGCAGCTTAAACAGGGGCCCTGGAAACACCATATATTTT. Looking up the rest from reference TRBV5-4 and TRBJ1-3 gives the full variable domain: ETGVTQSPTHLIKTRGQQVTLRCSSQSGHNTVSWYQQALGQGPQFIFQYYREEENGRGNFPPRFSGLQFPNYSSELNVNALELDDSALYLCASSLNRGPGNTIYFGEGSWLTVV.

The rearrangement links TRBV5-1 to TRBJ1-1; TRBD1 aligns across 8 bases. There are 15 residues in the CDR3. V was pared by 5 bases and J by 1 base, with 7 bases of the junction left unmatched. CDR1 is SGHRS and CDR2 is YFSETQ in the germline V gene. This CDR3 reads CASSSRTGPNTEAFF. CDR3 coding DNA: TGCGCCAGCAGTTCGCGGACAGGGCCGAACACTGAAGCTTTCTTT.

This clone occurred a few times. The chain links TRBV5-8 to TRBJ1-5; TRBD1 is a possible D gene (5 bases). Germline values: CDR1 SGHTS, CDR2 YDEGEE. Trimming removed 4 bases at V and 6 bases at J, with 17 bases between. The CDR3 has 15 residues. CDR3 protein: CASSRTSGGGQPQHF. The CDR3 nucleotides read TGTGCCAGCAGCCGGACGTCTGGCGGGGGTCAGCCCCAGCATTTT.

The chain uses TRBV5-8 and TRBJ1-1; 10 bases line up with TRBD1. Germline lookup yields CDR1 SGHTS and CDR2 YDEGEE. This CDR3 is 13 amino acids long. V was pared by 4 bases and J by 10 bases, with 7 bases of the junction left unmatched. CDR3 nucleotides: TGTGCCAGCAGCGGACGGACAGGGGGGTTAGCTTTCTTT. Encoded protein: CASSGRTGGLAFF.

The chain employs TRBV9 and TRBJ2-5; D may match TRBD1 or TRBD2 (7 bases each). The germline V gene encodes CDR1 SGDLS and CDR2 YYNGEE. The ends were cut back, 5 bases at V and 4 bases at J, with 18 bases in the middle. The CDR3 consists of 15 residues. CDR3 in amino acids: CASSAGRGGIETQYF. In DNA form, the CDR3 reads TGTGCCAGCAGTGCCGGCAGGGGGGGGATAGAGACCCAGTACTTC.

The chain employs TRBV6-5 and TRBJ1-2, with 9 bases matching TRBD1. The CDR3 is made up of 15 amino acids. Germline V gene data show CDR1 as MNHEY and CDR2 as SVGAGI. The trim removed 5 bases at V and 5 bases at J, leaving 9 bases unmatched. The CDR3 DNA reads as TGTGCCAGCAGTATACAGGGGGCCCCCCCATATGGCTACACCTTC. Protein sequence: CASSIQGAPPYGYTF.

This clone was counted a single time. This chain uses TRBV6-1 with TRBJ1-5; TRBD1 is a possible D gene (6 bases). Germline CDR1 reads MNHNS; CDR2 reads SASEGT. There are 14 residues in the CDR3. With 10 bases removed from V and 0 bases from J, the gap between germline ends came to 13 bases. CDR3: CATVSGASNQPQHF. The CDR3 region has the DNA TGTGCCACCGTTTCAGGGGCTAGCAATCAGCCCCAGCATTTT.

This chain uses TRBV4-3 with TRBJ1-2, with D possibly TRBD1 on 5 matching bases. CDR1 is LGHNA, CDR2 YSLEER, per germline. The CDR3 contains 16 residues. The germline V and J ends were trimmed by 1 base and 3 bases, with 15 bases remaining between them. DNA of the CDR3: TGCGCCAGCAGCCAAGGGGTTTCAGGGTGGTACTATGGCTACACCTTC. Translated, it gives CASSQGVSGWYYGYTF.

V usage is TRBV10-3 and J usage is TRBJ1-1; tentative D call: TRBD1 (5 bases). Deletions cut 5 bases from V and 7 bases from J, with 14 bases between. The germline gives CDR1 ENHRY, CDR2 SYGVKD. The CDR3 runs 13 residues. CDR3 in amino acids: CAISPTVGGEAFF. The CDR3 DNA follows: TGTGCCATCAGTCCGACAGTTGGAGGTGAAGCTTTCTTT.

The chain joins TRBV7-6 to TRBJ2-5, with 13 bases matching TRBD2. The CDR3 has 16 residues. With V trimmed by 1 base and J by 3 bases, 2 bases remained unmatched. Germline V gene lookup returns CDR1 SGHVS and CDR2 FNYEAQ. CDR3 amino acids: CASSLGGLAGKETQYF. CDR3 nucleotides: TGTGCCAGCAGCTTAGGGGGACTAGCGGGGAAAGAGACCCAGTACTTC.

The CDR3 DNA reads TGTGCCAGCAGTTTAAACTACAGGGAGAACTATGGCTACACCTTC. Amino acid sequence: CASSLNYRENYGYTF. The gene calls are TRBV27 and TRBJ1-2, with D possibly matching TRBD1 (6 bases). The CDR3 sequence is 15 residues long. V was shortened by 2 bases and J by 2 bases, with 12 bases between the two germline ends. From germline, CDR1 is MNHEY and CDR2 SMNVEV (reference sequence).

This chain links TRBV9 with TRBJ1-2, with TRBD1 as a possible D gene (5 bases). Trimming left V 7 bases short and J 8 bases short, with 12 bases between. The CDR3 contains 11 residues. Germline assignment: CDR1 SGDLS and CDR2 YYNGEE. The CDR3, as DNA: TGTGCCAGCGAAGGGGTTAAGGGCTACACCTTC. Its translation is CASEGVKGYTF.

The chain joins TRBV6-1 to TRBJ2-2; the D gene could be TRBD1 or TRBD2 (6 bases each). Germline V lookup: CDR1 MNHNS, CDR2 SASEGT. The CDR3 totals 16 residues. The V gene lost 4 bases and the J gene lost 2 bases, with 14 bases spanning the gap. The CDR3 region is CASSVGGGTNTGELFF. Here the CDR3 DNA reads TGTGCCAGCAGTGTCGGTGGGGGGACAAACACCGGGGAGCTGTTTTTT.

The CDR3 reads CASSSDSQYNEQFF. CDR3 nucleotides: TGTGCCAGCAGCTCCGACTCGCAGTACAATGAGCAGTTCTTC. This chain joins TRBV5-4 and TRBJ2-1, with no clear D. This CDR3 is built from 14 residues. V shed 3 bases and J shed 4 bases, with 11 bases lying between them. In germline, CDR1 is SGHNT, CDR2 YYREEE (reference sequence).

The chain has TRBV6-5 and TRBJ1-1; TRBD1 might be the D (6 bases). V lost 8 bases and J 5 bases, leaving 12 bases between the germline ends. The CDR3 covers 12 residues. Germline V gene data show CDR1 as MNHEY and CDR2 as SVGAGI. Written as DNA, the CDR3 is TGTGCCAGCTCGCAACAGGGAACTGAAGCTTTCTTT. This codes for CASSQQGTEAFF.

Only a few counts were recorded for this clone. The rearrangement joins TRBV6-1 to TRBJ2-7; TRBD1 agrees at 9 bases. With 4 bases clipped from V and 7 bases from J, the junction kept 14 bases outside the gene matches. CDR1 MNHNS and CDR2 SASEGT come from the germline V gene. This CDR3 is built from 16 residues. The CDR3 sequence: CASSALPGQGSQEQYF. The CDR3 coding sequence is TGTGCCAGCAGTGCCCTACCGGGACAGGGTTCGCAGGAGCAGTACTTC.

Here the CDR3 DNA reads TGTGCCAGTAGTATTTACAGGGACTCTACCGGGGAGCTGTTTTTT. Residues: CASSIYRDSTGELFF. V is TRBV19 and J is TRBJ2-2, with D perhaps given as TRBD1 or TRBD2 (6 bases each). Germline V lookup: CDR1 LNHDA, CDR2 SQIVND (reference sequence). V was trimmed by 3 bases and J by 5 bases, leaving 13 bases between them. CDR3 size: 15 residues.